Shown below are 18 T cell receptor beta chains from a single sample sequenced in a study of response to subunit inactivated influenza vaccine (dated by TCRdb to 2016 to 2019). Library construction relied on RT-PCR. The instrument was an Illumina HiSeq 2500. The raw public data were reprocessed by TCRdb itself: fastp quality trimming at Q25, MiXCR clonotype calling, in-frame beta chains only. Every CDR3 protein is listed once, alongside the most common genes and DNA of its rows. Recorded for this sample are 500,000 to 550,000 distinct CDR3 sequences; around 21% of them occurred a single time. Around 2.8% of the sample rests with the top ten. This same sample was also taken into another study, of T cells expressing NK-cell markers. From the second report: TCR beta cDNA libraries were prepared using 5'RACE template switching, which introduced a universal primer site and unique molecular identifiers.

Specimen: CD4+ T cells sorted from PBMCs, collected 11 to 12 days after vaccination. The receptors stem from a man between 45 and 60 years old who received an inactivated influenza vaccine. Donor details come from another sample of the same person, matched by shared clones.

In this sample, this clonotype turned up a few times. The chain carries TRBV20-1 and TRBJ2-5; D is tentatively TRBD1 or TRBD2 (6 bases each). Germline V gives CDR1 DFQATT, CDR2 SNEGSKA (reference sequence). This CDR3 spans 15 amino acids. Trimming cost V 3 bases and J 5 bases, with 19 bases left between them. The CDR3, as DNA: TGCAGTGCTAGTAGACGGGGGACAACCGGGGAGACCCAGTACTTC. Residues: CSASRRGTTGETQYF.

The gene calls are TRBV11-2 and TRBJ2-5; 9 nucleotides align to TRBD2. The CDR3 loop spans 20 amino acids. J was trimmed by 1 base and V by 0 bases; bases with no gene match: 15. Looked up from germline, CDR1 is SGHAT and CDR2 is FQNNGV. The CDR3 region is CASSLEHGLAPANFQETQYF. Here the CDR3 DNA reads TGTGCCAGCAGCTTAGAACACGGACTAGCGCCTGCCAATTTCCAAGAGACCCAGTACTTC.

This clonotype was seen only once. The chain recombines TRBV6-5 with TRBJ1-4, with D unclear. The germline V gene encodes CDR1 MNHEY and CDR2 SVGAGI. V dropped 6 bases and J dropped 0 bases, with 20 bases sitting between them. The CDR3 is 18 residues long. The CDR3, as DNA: TGTGCCAGCAGCTATACCCGACTTAGTATCACAACTAATGAAAAACTGTTTTTT. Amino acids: CASSYTRLSITTNEKLFF.

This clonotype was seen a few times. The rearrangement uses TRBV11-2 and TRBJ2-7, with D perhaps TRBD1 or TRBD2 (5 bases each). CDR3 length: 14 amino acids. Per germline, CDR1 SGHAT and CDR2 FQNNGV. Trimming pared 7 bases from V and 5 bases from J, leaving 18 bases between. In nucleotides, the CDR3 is TGTGCCAGCACCAGGGAGAGACAAACCGACGAGCAGTACTTC. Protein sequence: CASTRERQTDEQYF.

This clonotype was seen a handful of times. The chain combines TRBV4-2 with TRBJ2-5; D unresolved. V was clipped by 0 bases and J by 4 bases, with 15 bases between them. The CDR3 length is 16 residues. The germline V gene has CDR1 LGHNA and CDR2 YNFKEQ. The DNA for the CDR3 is TGTGCCAGCAGCCAAGATAGGCCAGCCTCTGGAGAGACCCAGTACTTC. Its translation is CASSQDRPASGETQYF.

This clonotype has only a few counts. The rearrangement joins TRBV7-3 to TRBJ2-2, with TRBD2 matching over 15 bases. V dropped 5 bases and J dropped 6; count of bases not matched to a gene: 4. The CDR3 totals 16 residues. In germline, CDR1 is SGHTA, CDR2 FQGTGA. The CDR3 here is CASSTGLAGGPGELFF. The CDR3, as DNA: TGTGCCAGCAGCACCGGACTAGCGGGAGGGCCCGGGGAGCTGTTTTTT.

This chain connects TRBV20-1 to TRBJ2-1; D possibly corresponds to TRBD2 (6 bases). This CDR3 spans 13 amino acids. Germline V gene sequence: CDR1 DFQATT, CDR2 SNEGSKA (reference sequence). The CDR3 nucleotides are TGCAGCGCTGTCTGGCGGGGAGACAATGAGCAGTTCTTC. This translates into CSAVWRGDNEQFF.

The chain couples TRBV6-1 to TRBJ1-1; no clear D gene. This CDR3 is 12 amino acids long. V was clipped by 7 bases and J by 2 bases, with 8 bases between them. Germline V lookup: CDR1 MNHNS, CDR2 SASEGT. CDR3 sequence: CASNLANTEAFF. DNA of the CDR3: TGTGCCAGCAACTTAGCTAACACTGAAGCTTTCTTT.

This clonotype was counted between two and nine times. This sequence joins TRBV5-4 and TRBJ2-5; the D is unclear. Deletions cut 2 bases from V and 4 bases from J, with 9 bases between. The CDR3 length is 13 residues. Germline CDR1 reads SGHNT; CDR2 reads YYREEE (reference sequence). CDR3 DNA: TGTGCCAGCAGCTTTGACTCGGGAGAGACCCAGTACTTC. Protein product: CASSFDSGETQYF.

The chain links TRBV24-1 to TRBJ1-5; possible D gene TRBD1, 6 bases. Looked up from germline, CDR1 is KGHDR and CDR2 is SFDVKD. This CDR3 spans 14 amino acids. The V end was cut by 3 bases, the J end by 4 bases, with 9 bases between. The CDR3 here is CATSDGTINQPQHF. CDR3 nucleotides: TGTGCCACCAGTGATGGGACAATTAATCAGCCCCAGCATTTT.

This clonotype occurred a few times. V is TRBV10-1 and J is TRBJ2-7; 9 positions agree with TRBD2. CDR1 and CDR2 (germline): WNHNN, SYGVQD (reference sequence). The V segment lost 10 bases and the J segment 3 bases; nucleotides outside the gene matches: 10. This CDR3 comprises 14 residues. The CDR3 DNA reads TGCGCCACCGGAGCGGGGGGCTCCCTCTACGAGCAGTACTTC. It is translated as CATGAGGSLYEQYF.

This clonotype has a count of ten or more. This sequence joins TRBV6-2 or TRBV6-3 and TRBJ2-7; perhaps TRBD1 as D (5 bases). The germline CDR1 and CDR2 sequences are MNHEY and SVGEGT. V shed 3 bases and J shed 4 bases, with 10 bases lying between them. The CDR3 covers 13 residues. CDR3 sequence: CASSYQGGYEQYF. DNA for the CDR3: TGTGCCAGCAGTTATCAGGGCGGTTACGAGCAGTACTTC.

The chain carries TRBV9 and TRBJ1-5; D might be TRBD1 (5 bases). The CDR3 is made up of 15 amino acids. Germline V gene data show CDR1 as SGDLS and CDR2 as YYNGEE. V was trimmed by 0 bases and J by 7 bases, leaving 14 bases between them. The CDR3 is CASSVGQGGGQPQHF. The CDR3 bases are TGTGCCAGCAGCGTAGGGCAGGGCGGCGGACAGCCCCAGCATTTT.

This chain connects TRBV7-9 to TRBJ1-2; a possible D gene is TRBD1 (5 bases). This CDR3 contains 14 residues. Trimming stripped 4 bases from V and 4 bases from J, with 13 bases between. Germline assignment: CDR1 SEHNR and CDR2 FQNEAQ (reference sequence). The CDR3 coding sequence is TGTGCCAGCAGCTCACTTGGCGGGACCTATGGCTACACCTTC. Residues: CASSSLGGTYGYTF. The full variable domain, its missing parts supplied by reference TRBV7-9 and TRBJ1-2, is DTGVSQNPRHKITKRGQNVTFRCDPISEHNRLYWYRQTLGQGPEFLTYFQNEAQLEKSRLLSDRFSAERPKGSFSTLEIQRTEQGDSAMYLCASSSLGGTYGYTFGSGTRLTVV.

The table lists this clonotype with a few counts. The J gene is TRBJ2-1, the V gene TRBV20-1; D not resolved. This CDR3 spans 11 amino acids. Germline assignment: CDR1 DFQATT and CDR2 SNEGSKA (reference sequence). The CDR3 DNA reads TGCAGCCCTAGGTTAGGGAATGAGCAGTTCTTC. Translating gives CSPRLGNEQFF.

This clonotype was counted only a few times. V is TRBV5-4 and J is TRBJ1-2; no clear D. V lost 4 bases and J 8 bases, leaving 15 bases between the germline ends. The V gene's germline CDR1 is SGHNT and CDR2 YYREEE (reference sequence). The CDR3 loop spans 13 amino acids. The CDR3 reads CASSPDRKSGYTF. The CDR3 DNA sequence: TGTGCCAGCAGCCCTGACCGGAAGTCGGGCTACACCTTC.

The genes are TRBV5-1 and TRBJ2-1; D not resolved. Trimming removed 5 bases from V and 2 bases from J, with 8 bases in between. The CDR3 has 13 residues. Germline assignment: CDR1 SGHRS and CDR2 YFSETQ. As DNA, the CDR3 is TGCGCCAGCAGTCAGCAAACCTACAATGAGCAGTTCTTC. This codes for CASSQQTYNEQFF.

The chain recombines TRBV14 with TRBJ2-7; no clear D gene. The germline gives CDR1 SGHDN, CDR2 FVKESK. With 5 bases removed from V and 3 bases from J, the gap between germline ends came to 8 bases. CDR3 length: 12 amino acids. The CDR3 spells CASSVRLYEQYF. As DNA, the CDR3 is TGTGCCAGCAGCGTCCGGCTCTACGAGCAGTACTTC.